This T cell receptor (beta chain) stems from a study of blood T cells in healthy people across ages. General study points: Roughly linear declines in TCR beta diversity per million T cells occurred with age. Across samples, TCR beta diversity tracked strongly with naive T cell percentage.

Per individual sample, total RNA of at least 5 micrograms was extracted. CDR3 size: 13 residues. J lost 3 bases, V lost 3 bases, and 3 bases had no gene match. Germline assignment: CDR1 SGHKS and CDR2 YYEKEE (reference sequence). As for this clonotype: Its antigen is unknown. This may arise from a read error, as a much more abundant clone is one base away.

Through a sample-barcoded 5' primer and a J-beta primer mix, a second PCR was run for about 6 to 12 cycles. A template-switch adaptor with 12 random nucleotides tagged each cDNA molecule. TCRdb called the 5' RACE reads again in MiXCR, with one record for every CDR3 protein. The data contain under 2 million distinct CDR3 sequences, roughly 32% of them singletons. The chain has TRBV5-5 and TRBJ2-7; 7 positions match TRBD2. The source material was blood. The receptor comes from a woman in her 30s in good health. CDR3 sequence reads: CASSCGEGYEQYF. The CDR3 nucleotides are TGTGCCAGCAGCTGTGGGGAGGGCTACGAGCAGTACTTC.